This T cell receptor beta chain came from a study of T cells in Graves' hyperthyroidism and ophthalmopathy. Study conclusions and caveats: Ophthalmopathy was distinguished from stable hyperthyroidism by 13 V-J signatures. The majority of expanded thyroid clonotypes above 0.001 also appeared in blood. Median prediction lead before ophthalmopathy onset was about 6.7 months with the model.

As to this clonotype: Antigen specificity is unknown.

Amplified TCR beta CDR3 regions came from RNA transcripts. The TCR CDR3 first-round RT-PCR relied on the HTBI primer set. In TCRdb, the multiplex PCR reads were re-called with MiXCR into one record per CDR3 protein. The top ten hold around 30% of the sample, which has hundreds of thousands of distinct CDR3 sequences, about 15% seen once. Sequences were obtained from blood. This sequence was found in a woman younger than 30 with Graves' hyperthyroidism that later progressed to Graves' ophthalmopathy.

The CDR3 sequence: CASSYDRSGRAIGGELFF. Written as DNA, the CDR3 is TGTGCCAGCAGTTACGACCGGAGCGGGAGGGCCATTGGCGGGGAGCTGTTTTTT. The chain is built from TRBV6-2 or TRBV6-3 and TRBJ2-2; 10 nucleotides agree with TRBD2. The CDR3 spans 18 residues. The V gene's germline CDR1 is MNHEY and CDR2 SVGEGT. With 2 bases clipped from V and 7 bases from J, the junction kept 13 bases outside the gene matches.